This entry is about one T cell receptor beta chain. Its antigen is unknown. The data originate from a study of CD8 T cells in Susac syndrome. Study results and limitations: A relatively small number of individuals underwent TCR sequencing and HLA analysis.

V shed 5 bases and J shed 5 bases, with 15 bases lying between them. This CDR3 is built from 14 residues. In germline, CDR1 is SGHTA, CDR2 FQGNSA. In blood CD8+ and CD4+ T cells, TCR beta underwent sequencing. FACS enriched CD8+ TEMRA cells, while bulk CD8+ and CD4+ were negatively isolated. Reverse transcription of 0.5 to 1 ug RNA was performed with random hexamers. With immunoSEQ multiplex PCR, TCR beta CDR3 was amplified across 54 Vbeta and 13 Jbeta. TCRdb independently ran MiXCR on the immunoSEQ multiplex PCR reads; one entry per CDR3 protein. In the table there are approximately 170,000 distinct CDR3 sequences, approximately 94% of which are singletons.

V is TRBV7-2 and J is TRBJ1-2, with a tentative D call TRBD1 (5 bases). The sequenced sample was CD4+ T cells from PBMCs. The sequence derives from a human donor with multiple sclerosis. The CDR3 reads CASSTRPGPYGYTF. CDR3 sequence (DNA): TGTGCCAGCAGCACCAGACCAGGGCCTTATGGCTACACCTTC.